These T cell receptor beta chains were read from a single sample in a study of circulating CD8 cells and anti-PD-1 response in melanoma. TCRdb re-called the reads through MiXCR, storing one row per CDR3 protein. The sample has over 500 distinct CDR3 sequences; around 9.7% are singletons. The input for sequencing was CD8+ T cells from PBMCs, taken at baseline or after one month of anti-PD-1 therapy (not recorded which). The receptors derive from a human donor with melanoma. The CDR3 runs from the conserved cysteine through the conserved F or W. The order of the fields is V gene, J gene, clone size, CDR3 protein. Clone size is given for some rows only: seen once, a few or many times, or a class if the clone is expanded.

v_call: TRBV7-9
j_call: TRBJ2-1
clone_size: medium-sized
cdr3_aa: CASSQADGLAGGHEQFF

v_call: TRBV19
j_call: TRBJ2-1
clone_size: medium-sized
cdr3_aa: CASSILLNPNEQFF

v_call: TRBV9
j_call: TRBJ1-2
clone_size: large
cdr3_aa: CASSGAGDRFDYGYTF

v_call: TRBV29-1
j_call: TRBJ2-1
clone_size: medium-sized
cdr3_aa: CSVDPARGDEQFF

v_call: TRBV19
j_call: TRBJ2-7
clone_size: medium-sized
cdr3_aa: CASSIVSAGGYEQYF

v_call: TRBV7-2
j_call: TRBJ2-1
clone_size: medium-sized
cdr3_aa: CASSLSVGENEQFF

v_call: TRBV19
j_call: TRBJ2-3
clone_size: large
cdr3_aa: CASSIGVVASTDTQYF

v_call: TRBV29-1
j_call: TRBJ2-2
clone_size: large
cdr3_aa: CSGTSGAGELFF

v_call: TRBV11-2
j_call: TRBJ2-7
clone_size: large
cdr3_aa: CASSPPGQGLGEQYF

v_call: TRBV20-1
j_call: TRBJ2-7
clone_size: medium-sized
cdr3_aa: CSARRQGAYEQYF

v_call: TRBV21-1
j_call: TRBJ1-5
clone_size: large
cdr3_aa: CASSKKPGQILGNQPQHF

v_call: TRBV28
j_call: TRBJ2-7
clone_size: large
cdr3_aa: CASSFASPYEQYF

v_call: TRBV19
j_call: TRBJ2-2
clone_size: large
cdr3_aa: CASSVTSLAGELFF

v_call: TRBV4-3
j_call: TRBJ1-1
clone_size: medium-sized
cdr3_aa: CASSQPSLSTEAFF

v_call: TRBV5-6
j_call: TRBJ1-1
clone_size: medium-sized
cdr3_aa: CASSSPDRGFRRTEAFF

v_call: TRBV6-1
j_call: TRBJ2-7
clone_size: large
cdr3_aa: CASSEVGGSYEQYF

v_call: TRBV28
j_call: TRBJ2-7
clone_size: large
cdr3_aa: CASADRGGVEQYF

v_call: TRBV18
j_call: TRBJ2-3
clone_size: medium-sized
cdr3_aa: CASSPGYERGPMGTDTQYF

v_call: TRBV20-1
j_call: TRBJ2-1
clone_size: medium-sized
cdr3_aa: CSGLAGPSSYNEQFF

v_call: TRBV19
j_call: TRBJ2-2
clone_size: large
cdr3_aa: CASKPPGGTNTGELFF

v_call: TRBV19
j_call: TRBJ2-1
clone_size: large
cdr3_aa: CASSRVNWGAIYNEQFF

v_call: TRBV27
j_call: TRBJ2-7
clone_size: medium-sized
cdr3_aa: CASSLFGGTSYEQYF

v_call: TRBV5-6
j_call: TRBJ2-7
clone_size: few
cdr3_aa: CASSLSHVVAYEQYF

v_call: TRBV6-2/TRBV6-3
j_call: TRBJ1-1
clone_size: medium-sized
cdr3_aa: CASSSSVTGLNTEAFF

v_call: TRBV19
j_call: TRBJ1-3
clone_size: large
cdr3_aa: CAQNQGNTIYF

v_call: TRBV5-6
j_call: TRBJ1-2
clone_size: medium-sized
cdr3_aa: CASSRGDGYTF

v_call: TRBV29-1
j_call: TRBJ2-7
clone_size: medium-sized
cdr3_aa: CSVTLAGGTHEQYF

v_call: TRBV24-1
j_call: TRBJ2-1
clone_size: NA
cdr3_aa: CATSDLRGGEQFF

v_call: TRBV27
j_call: TRBJ2-7
clone_size: NA
cdr3_aa: CASSTSGLAGVDEQYF

v_call: TRBV7-2
j_call: TRBJ1-1
clone_size: medium-sized
cdr3_aa: CASSQFRGMNTEAFF

v_call: TRBV20-1
j_call: TRBJ1-3
clone_size: large
cdr3_aa: CSARDFDSGNTIYF

v_call: TRBV7-2
j_call: TRBJ2-3
clone_size: few
cdr3_aa: CASSLEITDTQYF

v_call: TRBV19
j_call: TRBJ2-7
clone_size: large
cdr3_aa: CASSSMLSYEQYF

v_call: TRBV5-1
j_call: TRBJ2-7
clone_size: medium-sized
cdr3_aa: CASSPGSYTGYEQYF

v_call: TRBV28
j_call: TRBJ2-7
clone_size: medium-sized
cdr3_aa: CASSLIGGDEQYF

v_call: TRBV14
j_call: TRBJ2-7
clone_size: NA
cdr3_aa: CASSLLDKKIAYEQYF

v_call: TRBV19
j_call: TRBJ1-1
clone_size: large
cdr3_aa: CASSILGTGGTEAFF

v_call: TRBV19
j_call: TRBJ1-2
clone_size: medium-sized
cdr3_aa: CASSTLRWRIHGYTF

v_call: TRBV5-3
j_call: TRBJ2-5
clone_size: NA
cdr3_aa: CASSPIDTLAGIQETQYF

v_call: TRBV6-2/TRBV6-3
j_call: TRBJ2-1
clone_size: medium-sized
cdr3_aa: CASSYSRVGVLAPNYNEQFF

v_call: TRBV7-6
j_call: TRBJ2-7
clone_size: medium-sized
cdr3_aa: CASSLWGSPPLNEQYF

v_call: TRBV9
j_call: TRBJ2-1
clone_size: medium-sized
cdr3_aa: CASSAPGLAGGKGYNEQFF

v_call: TRBV11-2
j_call: TRBJ2-3
clone_size: large
cdr3_aa: CASSHNSGATDTQYF

v_call: TRBV7-9
j_call: TRBJ2-7
clone_size: NA
cdr3_aa: CASSYGTAEQYF

v_call: TRBV20-1
j_call: TRBJ2-4
clone_size: large
cdr3_aa: CSAPGSYKNIQYF

v_call: TRBV9
j_call: TRBJ2-1
clone_size: NA
cdr3_aa: CASSASPEGKQFF

v_call: TRBV7-2
j_call: TRBJ2-5
clone_size: large
cdr3_aa: CASSLGLAGADQETQYF

v_call: TRBV12-3/TRBV12-4
j_call: TRBJ2-1
clone_size: medium-sized
cdr3_aa: CASSILAGSNEQFF

v_call: TRBV27
j_call: TRBJ2-1
clone_size: medium-sized
cdr3_aa: CASSLGTSGGVNEQFF

v_call: TRBV9
j_call: TRBJ2-2
clone_size: large
cdr3_aa: CATSLSTGIGELFF

v_call: TRBV4-1
j_call: TRBJ1-2
clone_size: medium-sized
cdr3_aa: CASSQDRAFYGYTF

v_call: TRBV4-3
j_call: TRBJ2-1
clone_size: large
cdr3_aa: CASSQAQGNEQFF

v_call: TRBV28
j_call: TRBJ2-3
clone_size: medium-sized
cdr3_aa: CASSSGASSIDTQYF